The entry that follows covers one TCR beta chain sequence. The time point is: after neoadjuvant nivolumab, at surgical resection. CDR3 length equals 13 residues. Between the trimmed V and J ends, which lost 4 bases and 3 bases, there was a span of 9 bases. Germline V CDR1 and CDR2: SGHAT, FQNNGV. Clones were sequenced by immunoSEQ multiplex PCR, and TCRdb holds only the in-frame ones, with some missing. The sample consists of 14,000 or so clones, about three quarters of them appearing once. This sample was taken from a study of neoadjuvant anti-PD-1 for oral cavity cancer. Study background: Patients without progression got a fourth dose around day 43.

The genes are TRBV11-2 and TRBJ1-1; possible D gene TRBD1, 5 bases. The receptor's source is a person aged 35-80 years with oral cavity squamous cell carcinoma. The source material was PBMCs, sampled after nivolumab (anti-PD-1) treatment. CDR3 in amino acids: CASSSQGHTEAFF. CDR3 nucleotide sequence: TGTGCCAGCAGCTCGCAGGGTCACACTGAAGCTTTCTTT.